This T cell receptor beta chain was retrieved from a study of identical twins' blood T cells. Whole-study results and caveats: Mainly, cloneset size products determined shared clonotypes, twins included. Environmental influences on twin similarity could not be excluded.

Three pairs of healthy female monozygous twins were the donors. This clonotype appeared once. The antigen remains unidentified. This CDR3 comprises 12 residues. Germline V gives CDR1 LGHDT, CDR2 YNNKEL (reference sequence). Between the trimmed V and J ends, which lost 1 base and 13 bases, there was a span of 11 bases. Original analysis: Per-library CDR3 reads ranged 2.2 to 3.6 million; clonotypes, ~90,000 to ~500,000. Each CDR3 protein is one row after TCRdb ran MiXCR on the 5' RACE reads. The V and J calls were not made by the authors but by TCRdb's processing. The repertoire holds a few hundred thousand distinct CDR3 sequences, with approximately 30% as singletons.

Sequenced material: PBMCs. This rearrangement joins TRBV3-1 to TRBJ2-1; D is unresolved. The sequence came from a woman aged 18-55 years in good health. CDR3 sequence reads: CASSQVEDQQFF. CDR3 sequence (DNA): TGTGCCAGCAGCCAAGTAGAAGATCAACAGTTCTTC.